The TCR beta chain described here comes from a study of neurological immune-mediated disorders. With regard to this clonotype: The junction does not match germline at one end; this may be a read error.

The time point here: longitudinal time-point 3. CDR1 and CDR2 (germline): DFQATT, SNEGSKA (reference sequence). This CDR3 contains 17 residues. TCRdb analysed the 5' RACE reads with MiXCR anew, one entry per CDR3 protein. The repertoire holds about 53,000 distinct CDR3 sequences, with roughly 8.8% as singletons. This clonotype was sampled from a woman between 40 and 55 years old in good health. Sequenced: PBMCs. This rearrangement joins TRBV20-1 to TRBJ2-2, with 10 nucleotides matching TRBD2. DNA for the CDR3: TGCGGTGCACTACCAGATAGCGGGGGGTCGAGCACCGGGGAGCTGTTTTTT. Its protein product is CGALPDSGGSSTGELFF.